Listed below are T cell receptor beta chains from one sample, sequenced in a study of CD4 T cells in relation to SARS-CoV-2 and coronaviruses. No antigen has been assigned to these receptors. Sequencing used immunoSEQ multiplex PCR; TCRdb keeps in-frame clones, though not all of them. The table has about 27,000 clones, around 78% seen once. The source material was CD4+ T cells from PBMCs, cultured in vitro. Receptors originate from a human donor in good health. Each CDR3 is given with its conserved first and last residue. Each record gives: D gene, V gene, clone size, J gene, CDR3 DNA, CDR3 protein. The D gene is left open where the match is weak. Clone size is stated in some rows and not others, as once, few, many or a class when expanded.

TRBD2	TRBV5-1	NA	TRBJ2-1	TGCGCCAGCAGCTTGGCGGGGGGGCTAGGCAATGAGCAGTTCTTC	CASSLAGGLGNEQFF
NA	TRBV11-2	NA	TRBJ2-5	TGTGCCAGCAGCCAGACCCGGGAGACCCAGTACTTC	CASSQTRETQYF
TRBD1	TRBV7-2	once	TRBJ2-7	TGTGCCAGCAGCTTACCCGACAGGGGGCGCTTCGAGCAGTACTTC	CASSLPDRGRFEQYF
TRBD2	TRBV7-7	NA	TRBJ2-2	TGTGCTAGCAGCCCAGGTCCTGGACTAGCGGGAGGGCCTGGCACCGGGGAGCTGTTTTTT	CASSPGPGLAGGPGTGELFF
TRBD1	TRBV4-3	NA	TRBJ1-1	TGCGCCAGCAGCCTCGGGGGGGACAGCACCCCATTT	CASSLGGDSTPF
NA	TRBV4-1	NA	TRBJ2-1	TGCGCCAGCAGCCAAGATCGGGGAACGAGCTCCTACAATGAGCAGTTCTTC	CASSQDRGTSSYNEQFF
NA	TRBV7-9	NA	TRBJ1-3	TGTGCCAGCAGCCCCCGATCGCGCCCCAACTCTGGAAACACCATATATTTT	CASSPRSRPNSGNTIYF
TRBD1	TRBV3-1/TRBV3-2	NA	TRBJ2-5	TGTGCCAGCAGCCAGCACCTAAGCGCAGGGGGTAGAGAGACCCAGTACTTC	CASSQHLSAGGRETQYF
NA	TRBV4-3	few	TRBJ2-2	TGCGCCAGCAGCCAAGATCGGGGTCAGAACACCGGGGAGCTGTTTTTT	CASSQDRGQNTGELFF
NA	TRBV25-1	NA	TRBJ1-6	TGTGCCAGCAGTGAATTGGGGAACATCAATTCACCCCTCCACTTT	CASSELGNINSPLHF
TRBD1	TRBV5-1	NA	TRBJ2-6	TGCGCCAGCAGCTTGACAGGGGACCACTCTGGGGCCAACGTCCTGACTTTC	CASSLTGDHSGANVLTF
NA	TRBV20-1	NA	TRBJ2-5	TGCAGTTTTGGGGATTGGCAGACCCAGTACTTC	CSFGDWQTQYF
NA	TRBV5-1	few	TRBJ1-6	TGCGCCAGCAGCCCGGATCTGGGGCTTGGTTATTCACCCCTCCACTTT	CASSPDLGLGYSPLHF
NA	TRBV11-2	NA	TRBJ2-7	TGTGCCAGCAGCCCGTCCGGGTTCGAGCAGTACTTC	CASSPSGFEQYF
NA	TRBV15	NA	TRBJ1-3	TGTGCCACCAGCAGAGGCAGGGGTGGAAACACCATATATTTT	CATSRGRGGNTIYF
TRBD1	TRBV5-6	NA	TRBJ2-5	TGTGCCAGCAGCCCCGCAGGGGGTGGGAAGACCCAGTACTTC	CASSPAGGGKTQYF
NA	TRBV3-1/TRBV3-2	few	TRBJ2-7	TGTGCCAGCAGCCAAGACACGGGACTCATCTCCTACGAGCAGTACTTC	CASSQDTGLISYEQYF
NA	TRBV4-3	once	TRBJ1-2	TGCGCCAGCAGCCAAGTTTTGTGGCAGGGGATCTACACCTTC	CASSQVLWQGIYTF
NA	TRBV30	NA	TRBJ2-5	TGTGCCTGGAGCGGGGACGAAGGTAACCAAGAGACCCAGTACTTC	CAWSGDEGNQETQYF
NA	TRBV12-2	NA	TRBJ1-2	TGTGCAAGTCGCTTAGGTCGACAGTGGAACTATGGCTACACCTTC	CASRLGRQWNYGYTF
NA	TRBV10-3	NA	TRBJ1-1	TGTGCCATCAGTGACGAGCTGAAGGGAGCTTTCTTT	CAISDELKGAFF
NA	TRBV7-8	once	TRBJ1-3	TGTGCCAGCAGCTCTTATCAGGGGACTGGAAACACCATATATTTT	CASSSYQGTGNTIYF
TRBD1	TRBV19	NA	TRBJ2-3	TGTGCCAGTAGTTTGGGTCCGGGTACAGGGGGCAATAGGGATACGCAGTATTTT	CASSLGPGTGGNRDTQYF
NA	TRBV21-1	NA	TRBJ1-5	TGTGCCAGCAGCAAAGCGCTTCAAAAAGGGAGGGAAAGCAATCAGCCCCAGCATTTT	CASSKALQKGRESNQPQHF
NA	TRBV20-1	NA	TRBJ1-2	TGCAGTGCTGAAACCTATGGCTACACCTTC	CSAETYGYTF
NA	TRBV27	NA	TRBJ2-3	TGTGCCAGCAGCCCTTTCTCCGTCCCGGGACGCGGGGATACGCAGTATTTT	CASSPFSVPGRGDTQYF
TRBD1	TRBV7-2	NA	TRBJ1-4	TGTGCCAGCAGCTGGGACAGGGGAAGTGAAAAACTGTTTTTT	CASSWDRGSEKLFF
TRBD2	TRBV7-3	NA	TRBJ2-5	TGTGCCAGCAGCCCACACGGGACTACTGAAGAGACCCAGTACTTC	CASSPHGTTEETQYF
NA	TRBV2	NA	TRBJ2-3	TGTGCCAGCAGTGTTAGCACAGATACGCAGTATTTT	CASSVSTDTQYF
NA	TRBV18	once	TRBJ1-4	TGTGCCAGCTCACCACCAAATTCGGGGGCAACTAATGAAAAACTGTTTTTT	CASSPPNSGATNEKLFF
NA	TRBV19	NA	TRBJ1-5	TGTGCCAGTAGTATAGCGGGACAAAATCAGCCCCAGCATTTT	CASSIAGQNQPQHF
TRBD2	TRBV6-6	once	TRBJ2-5	TGTGCCAGCAGTTACGGGGCTAGCGGGGGGTGGGAGACCCAGTACTTC	CASSYGASGGWETQYF
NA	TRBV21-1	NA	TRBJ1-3	TGTGCCAGCAGCATACCCACCGGGACAGGACTAAACACCATATATTTT	CASSIPTGTGLNTIYF
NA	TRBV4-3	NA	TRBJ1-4	TGCGCCAGCAGCCAAGAATACCCGGGGGCGGATGAAAAACTGTTTTTT	CASSQEYPGADEKLFF
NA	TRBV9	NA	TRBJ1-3	TGTGCCAGCAGCGTAGCGGGACCTCACTCTGGAAACACCATATATTTT	CASSVAGPHSGNTIYF
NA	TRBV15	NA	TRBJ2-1	TGTGCCACCAGCAGCGGGGACAACTACAATGAGCAGTTCTTC	CATSSGDNYNEQFF
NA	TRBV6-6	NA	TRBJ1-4	TGTGCCAGCCGCGAACGTCCAGTAACCACTAATGAAAAACTGTTTTTT	CASRERPVTTNEKLFF
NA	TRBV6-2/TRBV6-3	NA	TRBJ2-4	TGTGCCAGCAGTTATCTGGCGGTAGCCAAAAACATTCAGTACTTC	CASSYLAVAKNIQYF
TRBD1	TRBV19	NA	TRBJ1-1	TGTGCCAGTCCCGGGACAGGGGGCACTGAAGCTTTCTTT	CASPGTGGTEAFF
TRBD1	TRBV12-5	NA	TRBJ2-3	TGTGCTAGTGGTACGGGACAGCCTACAGATACGCAGTATTTT	CASGTGQPTDTQYF
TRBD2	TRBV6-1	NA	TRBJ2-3	TGTGCCAGCAGTGAAGGACTAGCGAACACAGATACGCAGTATTTT	CASSEGLANTDTQYF
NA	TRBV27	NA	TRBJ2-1	TGTGCCAGCATAGGTCAGCGGGTGGTCTGGAATGAGCAGTTCTTC	CASIGQRVVWNEQFF
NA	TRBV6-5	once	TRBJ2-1	TGTGCCAGCAGCCCCGATGAGAGCTCCTACAATGAGCAGTTCTTC	CASSPDESSYNEQFF
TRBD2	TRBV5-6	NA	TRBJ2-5	TGTGCCAGCAGCATGAGGGGACTAGGGAAACAAGAGACCCAGTACTTC	CASSMRGLGKQETQYF
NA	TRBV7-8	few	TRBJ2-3	TGTGCCAGCAGCTTAGTTTCGTCTAGCCCCACAGATACGCAGTATTTT	CASSLVSSSPTDTQYF
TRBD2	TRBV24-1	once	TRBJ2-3	TGTGCCACCAGTGACCACACTAGCGGGAGCACAGATACGCAGTATTTT	CATSDHTSGSTDTQYF
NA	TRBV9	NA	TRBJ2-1	TGTGCCAGCAGCGTGGACCCCCGGGACTTCCTCAATGAGCAGTTCTTC	CASSVDPRDFLNEQFF
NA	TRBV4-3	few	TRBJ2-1	TGCGCCAGCAGCCAAGTCTTTCGATCGGCCTACAATGAGCAGTTCTTC	CASSQVFRSAYNEQFF
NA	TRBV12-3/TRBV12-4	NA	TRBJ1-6	TGTGCCAGCAGTTTACTGAATTCACCCCTCCACTTT	CASSLLNSPLHF
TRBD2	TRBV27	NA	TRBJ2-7	TGTGCCAGCAGTTTGGCGGCGGGAGTATCCCTCGAGCAGTACTTC	CASSLAAGVSLEQYF
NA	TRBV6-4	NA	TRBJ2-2	TGTGCCAGCAGTGTGGCTGGGAACACCGGGGAGCTGTTTTTT	CASSVAGNTGELFF
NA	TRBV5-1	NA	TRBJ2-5	TGCGCCAGCAGCTTGGCTGGCGGCTACGGGGAGACCCAGTACTTC	CASSLAGGYGETQYF
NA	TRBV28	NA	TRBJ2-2	TGTGCCACAGGGGGAGGGGGCGCGGACACCGGGGAGCTGTTTTTT	CATGGGGADTGELFF
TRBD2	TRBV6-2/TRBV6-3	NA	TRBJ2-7	TGTGCCAGCAGTTCGGCGGGACTAGCGGGTTACGAGCAGTACTTC	CASSSAGLAGYEQYF
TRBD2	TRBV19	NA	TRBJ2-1	TGTGCCAGTAGGGACCCCGGGACTAGCATCAATGAGCAGTTCTTC	CASRDPGTSINEQFF
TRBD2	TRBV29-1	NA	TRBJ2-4	TGCAGCGGGACGGCGGGGGGGGCCAAAAACATTCAGTACTTC	CSGTAGGAKNIQYF
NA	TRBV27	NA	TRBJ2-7	TGTGCCAGCAGAGCCGGGGGTAGGGGGGCCTACGAGCAGTACTTC	CASRAGGRGAYEQYF
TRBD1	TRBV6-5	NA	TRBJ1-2	TGTGCCAGCAGTTACGACAGGGGCTGGAACTATGGCTACACCTTC	CASSYDRGWNYGYTF
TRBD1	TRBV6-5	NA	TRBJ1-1	TGTGCCAGCTGGGGACAGGGGGCGGGGGACACTGAAGCTTTCTTT	CASWGQGAGDTEAFF